These 18 T cell receptor beta chains came from one sample sequenced in a study of CD8 T cells in Susac syndrome. The RNA, about 0.5 to 1 ug, was put through reverse transcription using random hexamers. TCRdb independently ran MiXCR on the immunoSEQ multiplex PCR reads; one entry per CDR3 protein. The sample has 250,000 to 350,000 distinct CDR3 sequences, approximately 85% seen once. Sequencing used CD8+ T cells from PBMCs. These TCRs come from a human donor with multiple sclerosis.

This chain links TRBV7-8 with TRBJ2-5; D not certain. The germline CDR1 and CDR2 sequences are SGHVS and FQNEAQ. V was clipped by 4 bases and J by 2 bases, with 17 bases between them. CDR3 length equals 16 residues. DNA of the CDR3: TGTGCCAGCAGCTACCGCGCTCGAAGGAGACAAGAGACCCAGTACTTC. Residues: CASSYRARRRQETQYF.

Only one count was recorded for this clonotype. This chain links TRBV4-1 with TRBJ2-7; the D gene is possibly TRBD2 (5 bases). The CDR3 is 13 residues long. V was cut by 2 bases and J by 3 bases, with 8 bases left in between. CDR1 and CDR2 from the germline V gene are MGHRA and YSYEKL. In DNA form, the CDR3 reads TGCGCCAGCAGCCAACGACTACACTACGAGCAGTACTTC. Translating it yields CASSQRLHYEQYF.

The chain uses TRBV24-1 and TRBJ2-2; 7 bases match TRBD2. V trimming: 1 base; J trimming: 5 bases; junction bases outside the gene matches: 12. This CDR3 is 18 amino acids long. CDR1 and CDR2 (germline): KGHDR, SFDVKD. Here the CDR3 DNA reads TGTGCCACCAGTGATTTCCGATCGGGAGGCCTCGGGACCGGGGAGCTGTTTTTT. Translated, it gives CATSDFRSGGLGTGELFF.

The J gene is TRBJ2-7, the V gene TRBV12-3 or TRBV12-4, with TRBD1 matching over 8 bases. The V and J ends lost 6 bases and 3 bases, in that order; junction bases with no gene match: 13. The CDR3 is 16 residues long. The CDR3 reads CASSPSRDRTNYEQYF. DNA for the CDR3: TGTGCCAGCAGCCCCAGCCGGGACAGGACTAACTACGAGCAGTACTTC.

The chain couples TRBV7-8 to TRBJ2-2; a weak D match, TRBD1 (5 bases). CDR3 length equals 16 residues. Trimming took off 1 base at V and 0 bases at J, with 9 bases between the two ends. In germline, CDR1 is SGHVS, CDR2 FQNEAQ. The CDR3 protein is CASSLVQETNTGELFF. Here the CDR3 DNA reads TGTGCCAGCAGCTTAGTACAGGAAACGAACACCGGGGAGCTGTTTTTT.

The gene calls are TRBV20-1 and TRBJ1-1; TRBD1 aligns across 8 bases. The CDR3 is 14 amino acids. Germline V lookup: CDR1 DFQATT, CDR2 SNEGSKA (reference sequence). With 1 base clipped from V and 3 bases from J, the junction kept 4 bases outside the gene matches. The DNA for the CDR3 is TGCAGTGCTAGAGGTTTACAGGGGGACACTGAAGCTTTCTTT. This translates into CSARGLQGDTEAFF.

V usage is TRBV11-2 and J usage is TRBJ2-7, with no clear D. The CDR3 consists of 14 residues. With 2 bases removed from V and 3 bases from J, the gap between germline ends came to 11 bases. Germline V gene data show CDR1 as SGHAT and CDR2 as FQNNGV. CDR3 nucleotide sequence: TGTGCCAGCAGCTTAAAACTCAACCGCTACGAGCAGTACTTC. It specifies CASSLKLNRYEQYF.

The chain combines TRBV2 with TRBJ2-4; TRBD1 matches at 7 bases. CDR3 length: 16 amino acids. Germline trimming cut 6 bases from V and 1 base from J; bases unmatched to any gene: 9. The germline V gene has CDR1 SNHLY and CDR2 FYNNEI. CDR3 region: CASRAHETGAKNIQYF. Here the CDR3 DNA reads TGTGCCAGCAGGGCCCATGAGACAGGGGCCAAAAACATTCAGTACTTC.

This chain joins TRBV7-6 and TRBJ2-5, with TRBD1 matching over 9 bases. The CDR3 covers 17 residues. With 1 base clipped from V and 4 bases from J, the junction kept 10 bases outside the gene matches. The germline gives CDR1 SGHVS, CDR2 FNYEAQ. The CDR3 bases are TGTGCCAGCAGCTTAGGGGACGGGGACAGGGAGGGAGAGACCCAGTACTTC. Its translation is CASSLGDGDREGETQYF.

V gene TRBV4-1 combines with J gene TRBJ1-4, with D possibly being TRBD1 (5 bases). This CDR3 is 15 amino acids long. The V end was cut by 5 bases, the J end by 5 bases, with 15 bases between. The V gene's germline CDR1 is MGHRA and CDR2 YSYEKL. In DNA, the CDR3 is TGCGCCAGCAGCTTAGCAGGGAGGAGAAATGAAAAACTGTTTTTT. Translated: CASSLAGRRNEKLFF.

V is TRBV2 and J is TRBJ1-5; D perhaps matches TRBD1 (6 bases). The V gene lost 1 base and the J gene lost 3 bases, with 13 bases spanning the gap. CDR3 size: 16 residues. CDR1 and CDR2 from the germline V gene are SNHLY and FYNNEI. The CDR3 is CASSEGGTGYNQPQHF. CDR3 DNA sequence: TGTGCCAGCAGTGAAGGGGGAACAGGGTACAATCAGCCCCAGCATTTT. Looking up the rest from reference TRBV2 and TRBJ1-5 gives the full variable domain: EPEVTQTPSHQVTQMGQEVILRCVPISNHLYFYWYRQILGQKVEFLVSFYNNEISEKSEIFDDQFSVERPDGSNFTLKIRSTKLEDSAMYFCASSEGGTGYNQPQHFGDGTRLSIL.

The chain has TRBV27 and TRBJ1-3, with D uncertain. The ends were cut back, 10 bases at V and 4 bases at J, with 17 bases in the middle. The CDR3 extends over 14 amino acids. Germline V gene lookup returns CDR1 MNHEY and CDR2 SMNVEV (reference sequence). The CDR3 region has the DNA TGTGCCACCTCGACCGCAGCGAGGGGAAACACCATATATTTT. It encodes CATSTAARGNTIYF.

The chain recombines TRBV29-1 with TRBJ2-6, with D perhaps matching TRBD1 (6 bases). Trimming removed 4 bases from V and 1 base from J, with 11 bases in between. Germline CDR1 and CDR2: SQVTM and ANQGSEA. There are 15 residues in the CDR3. CDR3 sequence reads: CSVADRASGANVLTF. As DNA, the CDR3 is TGCAGCGTTGCGGACAGAGCATCTGGGGCCAACGTCCTGACTTTC.

This rearrangement joins TRBV6-6 to TRBJ2-2, with D unresolved. V shed 3 bases and J shed 4 bases, with 6 bases lying between them. Per germline, CDR1 MNHNY and CDR2 SVGAGI (reference sequence). The CDR3 length is 13 residues. The DNA for the CDR3 is TGTGCCAGCAGTTATCTGCTCACCGGGGAGCTGTTTTTT. Encoded protein: CASSYLLTGELFF.

The chain uses TRBV7-9 and TRBJ2-3; D call uncertain. The CDR3 runs to 13 residues. Germline CDR1 is SEHNR and CDR2 is FQNEAQ (reference sequence). V shed 3 bases and J shed 6 bases, with 10 bases lying between them. The CDR3 DNA reads as TGTGCCAGCAGCTTCGGCATACCCGATACGCAGTATTTT. Translation: CASSFGIPDTQYF. The full variable domain, its missing parts supplied by reference TRBV7-9 and TRBJ2-3, is DTGVSQNPRHKITKRGQNVTFRCDPISEHNRLYWYRQTLGQGPEFLTYFQNEAQLEKSRLLSDRFSAERPKGSFSTLEIQRTEQGDSAMYLCASSFGIPDTQYFGPGTRLTVL.

This chain links TRBV20-1 with TRBJ2-4, with D perhaps being TRBD1 or TRBD2 (5 bases each). The CDR3 totals 15 residues. Germline assignment: CDR1 DFQATT and CDR2 SNEGSKA (reference sequence). Deletions cut 4 bases from V and 0 bases from J, with 13 bases between. The CDR3 here is CSATSLGVAKNIQYF. CDR3 DNA: TGCAGTGCTACCTCCTTGGGGGTAGCCAAAAACATTCAGTACTTC.

This clonotype was counted a single time. This rearrangement joins TRBV27 to TRBJ2-3; D is ambiguous. The CDR3 totals 11 residues. Germline lookup yields CDR1 MNHEY and CDR2 SMNVEV (reference sequence). The ends were cut back, 7 bases at V and 5 bases at J, with 7 bases in the middle. Written as DNA, the CDR3 is TGTGCCAGCATCGATGGAGATACGCAGTATTTT. It is translated as CASIDGDTQYF.

The chain couples TRBV4-1 to TRBJ1-5; D is ambiguous. Germline-derived CDR1 and CDR2 are MGHRA and YSYEKL. The CDR3 spans 14 residues. The germline V and J ends were trimmed by 1 base and 5 bases, with 9 bases remaining between them. CDR3 sequence (DNA): TGCGCCAGCAGCCAAGTTCCAGGCGATCAGCCCCAGCATTTT. Protein sequence: CASSQVPGDQPQHF.